Below are 10 T cell receptor beta chains sequenced from a single sample in a study of T cells after yellow fever vaccination. TCRdb reprocessed the 5' RACE reads with MiXCR, giving one entry per CDR3 protein. This sample has fewer than 35,000 distinct CDR3 sequences, with about 10% found just once. The sample in question was PBMCs, either bulk or a sorted T-cell subset (CD4+, CD8+, memory, or dextramer-sorted; not recorded which), obtained less than 16 days after the first yellow fever vaccination. Source of these receptors: a man aged 18 to 29 who received the YFV17D yellow fever vaccine.

This clonotype was seen ten or more times. This chain links TRBV5-6 with TRBJ1-2; a possible D gene is TRBD1 (5 bases). Trimming shortened V by 0 bases and J by 2 bases, and 11 bases separated the two germline ends. CDR3 length: 15 amino acids. Germline lookup yields CDR1 SGHDT and CDR2 YYEEEE. CDR3 residues: CASSLARAVNYGYTF. CDR3 nucleotide sequence: TGTGCCAGCAGCTTGGCCAGGGCGGTAAACTATGGCTACACCTTC.

This clonotype came up many times. The chain joins TRBV5-4 to TRBJ2-3, with D unresolved. The CDR3 has 14 amino acids. Germline CDR1 is SGHNT and CDR2 is YYREEE (reference sequence). V dropped 0 bases and J dropped 2 bases, with 7 bases sitting between them. CDR3 in DNA: TGTGCCAGCAGCTTGGACAGCGCCACAGATACGCAGTATTTT. This encodes CASSLDSATDTQYF.

In its sample, this clonotype was seen many times. CDR3 coding DNA: TGTGCCAGCAGTTTGGGACAGCAATATAATTCACCCCTCCACTTT. Its translation is CASSLGQQYNSPLHF. The chain is built from TRBV12-3 or TRBV12-4 and TRBJ1-6, with 7 bases lining up with TRBD1. V trimming: 3 bases; J trimming: 4 bases; junction bases outside the gene matches: 3. The CDR3 length is 15 residues.

This clonotype was observed many times. The chain is built from TRBV18 and TRBJ2-2, with D perhaps TRBD1 (6 bases). The germline V gene encodes CDR1 KGHSH and CDR2 LQKENI. The CDR3 covers 17 residues. Trimming removed 1 base from V and 4 bases from J, with 16 bases in between. As DNA, the CDR3 is TGTGCCAGCTCACCACAGGGTTTGGACAGTCGCACCGGGGAGCTGTTTTTT. The encoded protein is CASSPQGLDSRTGELFF.

Of note for this clonotype: One junction end disagrees with the germline gene, perhaps due to a read error. The CDR3 coding sequence is TGCGCCAGCAGCTTGGTAGGGATCACAGATACGAAGTATTTT. This encodes CASSLVGITDTKYF. This sequence joins TRBV5-1 and TRBJ2-3; D gene unclear. Germline V gene sequence: CDR1 SGHRS, CDR2 YFSETQ. This CDR3 comprises 14 residues.

This clonotype was recorded many times. The V gene is TRBV7-2, the J gene TRBJ2-3, with unresolved D. CDR1 and CDR2 (germline): SGHTA, FQGNSA. The CDR3 totals 13 residues. V shed 5 bases and J shed 4 bases, with 10 bases lying between them. CDR3 residues: CASSPRVSDTQYF. The CDR3, as DNA: TGTGCCAGCAGCCCTCGCGTATCAGATACGCAGTATTTT.

This clonotype has ten or more counts. The chain links TRBV9 to TRBJ2-3; D may be TRBD1 or TRBD2 (6 bases each). Germline CDR1 SGDLS, CDR2 YYNGEE. The CDR3 is made up of 16 amino acids. Deletions cut 1 base from V and 4 bases from J, with 16 bases between. For the CDR3, the DNA is TGTGCCAGCAGCGTATTCCCAGGGGAGGTTGCAGATACGCAGTATTTT. It codes for CASSVFPGEVADTQYF.

This clonotype was seen many times. The chain employs TRBV20-1 and TRBJ2-5, with 7 bases lining up with TRBD1. Per germline, CDR1 DFQATT and CDR2 SNEGSKA (reference sequence). With V trimmed by 5 bases and J by 1 base, 4 bases remained unmatched. The CDR3 extends over 13 amino acids. The DNA for the CDR3 is TGCAGTGCTTCTCGGGACAGCCAAGAGACCCAGTACTTC. Encoded protein: CSASRDSQETQYF.

This clonotype occurred many times. The genes are TRBV5-1 and TRBJ2-5, with 8 bases that match TRBD1. This CDR3 has 13 residues. The V and J ends lost 7 bases and 2 bases, in that order; junction bases with no gene match: 4. CDR1 is SGHRS, CDR2 YFSETQ, per germline. The DNA for the CDR3 is TGCGCCAGCGCCCGACAGGGGCAAGAGACCCAGTACTTC. This gives the protein CASARQGQETQYF. Using reference TRBV5-1 and TRBJ2-5 for the parts outside the CDR3, the full variable domain is KAGVTQTPRYLIKTRGQQVTLSCSPISGHRSVSWYQQTPGQGLQFLFEYFSETQRNKGNFPGRFSGRQFSNSRSEMNVSTLELGDSALYLCASARQGQETQYFGPGTRLLVL.

This clonotype appeared many times. J is TRBJ1-5 and V is TRBV7-6; D uncertain. The CDR3 is 13 residues long. Trimming removed 5 bases at V and 5 bases at J, with 10 bases between. The germline gives CDR1 SGHVS, CDR2 FNYEAQ. CDR3 coding DNA: TGTGCCAGCAGCCCCATGGTGGATCAGCCCCAGCATTTT. It codes for CASSPMVDQPQHF.